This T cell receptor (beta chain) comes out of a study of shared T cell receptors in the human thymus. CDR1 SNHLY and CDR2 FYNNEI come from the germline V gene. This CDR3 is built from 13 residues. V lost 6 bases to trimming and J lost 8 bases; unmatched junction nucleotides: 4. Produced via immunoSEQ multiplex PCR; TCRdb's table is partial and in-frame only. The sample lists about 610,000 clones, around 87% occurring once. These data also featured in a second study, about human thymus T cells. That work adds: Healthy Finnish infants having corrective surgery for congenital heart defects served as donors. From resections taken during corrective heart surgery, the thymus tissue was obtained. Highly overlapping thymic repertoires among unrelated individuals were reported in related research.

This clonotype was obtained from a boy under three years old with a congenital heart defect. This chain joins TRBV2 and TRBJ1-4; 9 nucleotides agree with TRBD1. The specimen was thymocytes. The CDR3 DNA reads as TGTGCCAGCAGACAGGGGGCTGGCGAAAAACTGTTTTTT. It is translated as CASRQGAGEKLFF.